A single sample is the source of the 21 T cell receptor beta chains below, sequenced in a study of OX40 agonist ivuxolimab in advanced cancers. Data came from immunoSEQ multiplex PCR; TCRdb stores just in-frame clones and leaves some out. The sample includes 95,000 to 100,000 clones, approximately 80% seen only once; the top ten take around 5.8%. The sample in question was CD4+ or CD8+ T cells sorted from blood, obtained in a trial of the OX40 agonist ivuxolimab. These receptor sequences come from an adult with an advanced solid tumor such as melanoma, head and neck, liver or kidney cancer.

The chain employs TRBV9 and TRBJ2-1, with TRBD1 as a possible D gene (5 bases). CDR3 length equals 15 residues. Germline loops: CDR1 SGDLS, CDR2 YYNGEE. V was clipped by 0 bases and J by 4 bases, with 11 bases between them. CDR3 in amino acids: CASSVEQEIYNEQFF. CDR3 nucleotide sequence: TGTGCCAGCAGCGTAGAACAGGAGATATACAATGAGCAGTTCTTC.

This clone was detected a few times. The chain joins TRBV10-3 to TRBJ1-5, with D possibly being TRBD1 (6 bases). Germline assignment: CDR1 ENHRY and CDR2 SYGVKD. Trimming took 2 bases from V and 5 from J, leaving 13 bases between them. This CDR3 has 15 residues. CDR3 sequence: CAISEGRGSHQPQHF. CDR3 DNA: TGTGCCATCAGTGAGGGCAGGGGAAGTCATCAGCCCCAGCATTTT.

The genes are TRBV5-6 and TRBJ2-7, with TRBD1 matching over 8 bases. From germline, CDR1 is SGHDT and CDR2 YYEEEE. V trimming: 6 bases; J trimming: 0 bases; junction bases outside the gene matches: 14. The CDR3 spans 17 residues. The CDR3 loop is CASTFLPDREDSYEQYF. CDR3 nucleotide sequence: TGTGCCAGCACATTTCTACCGGACAGGGAGGACTCCTACGAGCAGTACTTC.

This clone was counted a few times. V gene TRBV9 combines with J gene TRBJ1-1; unclear D gene. The V gene lost 0 bases and the J gene lost 7 bases, with 10 bases spanning the gap. The CDR3 is made up of 13 amino acids. Germline V CDR1 and CDR2: SGDLS, YYNGEE. The CDR3 spells CASSVAEGGEAFF. CDR3 coding DNA: TGTGCCAGCAGCGTAGCTGAGGGAGGTGAAGCTTTCTTT.

This chain connects TRBV2 to TRBJ1-2, with TRBD1 matching 10 bases. Germline CDR1 SNHLY, CDR2 FYNNEI. The CDR3 has 15 residues. Trimming removed 0 bases from V and 8 bases from J; junction bases left unmatched: 6. CDR3 DNA: TGTGCCAGCAGTGAAGCAGTCGGGACAGGGGTCGGCTACACCTTC. Its translation: CASSEAVGTGVGYTF.

The chain is built from TRBV20-1 and TRBJ2-1; D is ambiguous. The CDR3 extends over 11 amino acids. The germline CDR1 and CDR2 sequences are DFQATT and SNEGSKA (reference sequence). The CDR3 sequence: CIQTVGDEQFF. DNA for the CDR3: TGCATCCAGACCGTGGGTGATGAGCAGTTCTTC.

V is TRBV6-5 and J is TRBJ2-7, with 8 positions matching TRBD2. With V trimmed by 8 bases and J by 5 bases, 5 bases remained unmatched. Germline-derived CDR1 and CDR2 are MNHEY and SVGAGI. The CDR3 length is 12 residues. The CDR3 here is CASGIGGDEQYF. The CDR3 DNA sequence: TGTGCCAGCGGGATCGGGGGGGACGAGCAGTACTTC.

In this sample, this clone turned up once. This sequence joins TRBV5-1 and TRBJ2-5, with D perhaps matching TRBD1 or TRBD2 (5 bases each). The CDR3 covers 14 residues. V lost 3 bases to trimming and J lost 1 base, with 10 bases between them. Germline CDR1 SGHRS, CDR2 YFSETQ. CDR3 DNA: TGCGCCAGCAGCTCAGGGAGACTCCAAGAGACCCAGTACTTC. It codes for CASSSGRLQETQYF.

In this sample, this clone turned up a few times. The V gene is TRBV7-9, the J gene TRBJ2-3, with 7 bases matching TRBD2. Germline CDR1 and CDR2: SEHNR and FQNEAQ (reference sequence). V gave up 1 base and J gave up 2 bases; unmatched junction bases: 3. The CDR3 extends over 15 amino acids. The CDR3 protein is CASSLGAGATDTQYF. For the CDR3, the DNA is TGTGCCAGCAGCTTAGGGGCGGGAGCCACAGATACGCAGTATTTT.

The V and J genes are TRBV19 and TRBJ1-5; D is undetermined. CDR1 is LNHDA and CDR2 is SQIVND in the germline V gene (reference sequence). The CDR3 runs 15 residues. The germline V and J ends were trimmed by 5 bases and 0 bases, with 11 bases remaining between them. CDR3 loop: CASSFSQYSNQPQHF. CDR3 DNA: TGTGCCAGTAGTTTCTCACAGTATAGCAATCAGCCCCAGCATTTT. Looking up the rest from reference TRBV19 and TRBJ1-5 gives the full variable domain: DGGITQSPKYLFRKEGQNVTLSCEQNLNHDAMYWYRQDPGQGLRLIYYSQIVNDFQKGDIAEGYSVSREKKESFPLTVTSAQKNPTAFYLCASSFSQYSNQPQHFGDGTRLSIL.

The CDR3 bases are TGTGCCAGAAGCCCTATACTAGCGGGGGCGGACAATGAGCAGTTCTTC. Amino acid sequence: CARSPILAGADNEQFF. This chain connects TRBV5-3 to TRBJ2-1, with TRBD2 identical over 11 bases. TRBV5-3 is an open reading frame whose function is uncertain. The CDR3 consists of 16 residues. J lost 5 bases, V lost 4 bases, and 8 bases had no gene match.

J is TRBJ2-7 and V is TRBV6-5; D gene ambiguous. CDR3 length: 13 residues. Trimming removed 2 bases at V and 9 bases at J, with 14 bases between. Germline CDR1 is MNHEY and CDR2 is SVGAGI. The CDR3, as DNA: TGTGCCAGCAGTTACGAGGTCAGCCGGGTGCAGTACTTC. Translated: CASSYEVSRVQYF.

V gene TRBV11-3 combines with J gene TRBJ2-7, with D possibly matching TRBD2 (5 bases). The CDR3 is 12 residues long. V was pared by 3 bases and J by 6 bases, with 9 bases between. Germline CDR1 and CDR2: SGHNT and YENEEA. CDR3 DNA sequence: TGTGCCAGCAGCTTGGATCGGGGCGAGCAGTACTTC. This gives the protein CASSLDRGEQYF.

This clone turned up a few times. The rearrangement links TRBV28 to TRBJ2-2; 8 bases are shared with TRBD1. The V and J ends lost 6 bases and 7 bases, in that order; junction bases with no gene match: 4. There are 13 residues in the CDR3. The V gene's germline CDR1 is MDHEN and CDR2 SYDVKM. In DNA form, the CDR3 reads TGTGCCAGCAGGACAGGGGTTATCGGGGAGCTGTTTTTT. The encoded protein is CASRTGVIGELFF.

The gene calls are TRBV6-4 and TRBJ2-1, with 9 positions matching TRBD2. V gave up 3 bases and J gave up 3 bases; unmatched junction bases: 0. The CDR3 spans 14 residues. Germline V gene lookup returns CDR1 MRHNA and CDR2 SNTAGT. The CDR3 nucleotides are TGTGCCAGCAGTGAGCGGGAGGGCTACAATGAGCAGTTCTTC. This translates into CASSEREGYNEQFF.

V and J are TRBV18 and TRBJ2-7; 8 bases are shared with TRBD2. J lost 3 bases, V lost 4 bases, and 5 bases had no gene match. The germline CDR1 and CDR2 sequences are KGHSH and LQKENI. The CDR3 loop spans 14 amino acids. The CDR3 is CASSRAGTSYEQYF. Here the CDR3 DNA reads TGTGCCAGCTCACGAGCCGGGACTAGCTACGAGCAGTACTTC.

The rearrangement joins TRBV7-8 to TRBJ2-5, with D possibly called TRBD1 or TRBD2 (6 bases each). Trimming cost V 5 bases and J 4 bases, with 14 bases left between them. The germline V gene encodes CDR1 SGHVS and CDR2 FQNEAQ. This CDR3 comprises 14 residues. CDR3 DNA sequence: TGTGCCAGCAGCCCTACACAGGGACTAGAGACCCAGTACTTC. Its translation is CASSPTQGLETQYF. Together with reference TRBV7-8 and TRBJ2-5, the CDR3 gives the full variable domain: GAGVSQSPRYKVAKRGQDVALRCDPISGHVSLFWYQQALGQGPEFLTYFQNEAQLDKSGLPSDRFFAERPEGSVSTLKIQRTQQEDSAVYLCASSPTQGLETQYFGPGTRLLVL.

This chain links TRBV10-1 with TRBJ2-4; unclear D gene. V lost 0 bases and J lost 4, with 4 bases in between. Per germline, CDR1 WNHNN and CDR2 SYGVQD (reference sequence). The CDR3 extends over 13 amino acids. CDR3 loop: CASSESGKNIQYF. CDR3 bases: TGCGCCAGCAGTGAGTCCGGGAAAAACATTCAGTACTTC.

The rearrangement links TRBV9 to TRBJ2-1; 12 positions match TRBD1. The CDR3 runs to 16 residues. Unmatched junction bases numbered 2, after V lost 0 bases and J lost 4 bases. Germline assignment: CDR1 SGDLS and CDR2 YYNGEE. CDR3: CASSVGDRGPYNEQFF. The CDR3 DNA sequence: TGTGCCAGCAGCGTAGGGGACAGGGGGCCATACAATGAGCAGTTCTTC. The whole variable domain, filled in from reference TRBV9 and TRBJ2-1, reads DSGVTQTPKHLITATGQRVTLRCSPRSGDLSVYWYQQSLDQGLQFLIQYYNGEERAKGNILERFSAQQFPDLHSELNLSSLELGDSALYFCASSVGDRGPYNEQFFGPGTRLTVL.

The V and J genes are TRBV2 and TRBJ2-2; D call uncertain. The CDR3 is made up of 13 amino acids. In germline, CDR1 is SNHLY, CDR2 FYNNEI. V lost 6 bases, J lost 2 bases, and 7 bases lay in between. Here the CDR3 reads CASRTDNTGELFF. DNA for the CDR3: TGTGCCAGCAGGACGGACAACACCGGGGAGCTGTTTTTT.

V usage is TRBV6-1 and J usage is TRBJ1-5, with a weak D call TRBD1 (6 bases). The CDR3 sequence is 18 residues long. From germline, CDR1 is MNHNS and CDR2 SASEGT. The V gene lost 0 bases and the J gene lost 0 bases, with 15 bases spanning the gap. This CDR3 is CASSEAAGQRRSNQPQHF. The CDR3 DNA follows: TGTGCCAGCAGTGAAGCGGCTGGACAGCGACGTAGCAATCAGCCCCAGCATTTT.